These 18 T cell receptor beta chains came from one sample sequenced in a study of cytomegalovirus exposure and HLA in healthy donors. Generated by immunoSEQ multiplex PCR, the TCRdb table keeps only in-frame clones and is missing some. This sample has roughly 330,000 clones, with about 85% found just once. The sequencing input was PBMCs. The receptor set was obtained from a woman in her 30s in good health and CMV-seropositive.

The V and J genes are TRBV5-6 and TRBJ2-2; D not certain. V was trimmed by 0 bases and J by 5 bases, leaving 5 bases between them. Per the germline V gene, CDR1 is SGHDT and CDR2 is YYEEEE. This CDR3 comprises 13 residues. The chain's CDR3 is CASSLANTGELFF. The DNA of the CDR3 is TGTGCCAGCAGCTTGGCCAATACCGGGGAGCTGTTTTTT. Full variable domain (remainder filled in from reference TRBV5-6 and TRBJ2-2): DAGVTQSPTHLIKTRGQQVTLRCSPKSGHDTVSWYQQALGQGPQFIFQYYEEEERQRGNFPDRFSGHQFPNYSSELNVNALLLGDSALYLCASSLANTGELFFGEGSRLTVL.

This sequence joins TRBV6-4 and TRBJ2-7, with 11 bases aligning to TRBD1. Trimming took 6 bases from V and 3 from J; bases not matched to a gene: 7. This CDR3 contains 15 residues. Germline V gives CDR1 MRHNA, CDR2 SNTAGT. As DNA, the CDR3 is TGTGCCAGCAGGACTCGGACAGGGGGCTGCTACGAGCAGTACTTC. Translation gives CASRTRTGGCYEQYF.

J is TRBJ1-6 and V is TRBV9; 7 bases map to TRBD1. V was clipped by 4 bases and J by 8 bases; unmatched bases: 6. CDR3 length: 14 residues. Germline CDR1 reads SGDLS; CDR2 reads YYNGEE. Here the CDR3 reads CASSPRDSHSPLHF. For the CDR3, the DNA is TGTGCCAGCAGCCCACGGGACAGTCATTCACCCCTCCACTTT.

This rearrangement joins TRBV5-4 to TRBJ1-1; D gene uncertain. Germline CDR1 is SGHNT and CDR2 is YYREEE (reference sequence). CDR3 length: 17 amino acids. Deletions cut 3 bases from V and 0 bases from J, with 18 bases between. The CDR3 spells CASSWERGFGLNTEAFF. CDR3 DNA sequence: TGTGCCAGCAGCTGGGAGCGAGGATTCGGGTTGAACACTGAAGCTTTCTTT.

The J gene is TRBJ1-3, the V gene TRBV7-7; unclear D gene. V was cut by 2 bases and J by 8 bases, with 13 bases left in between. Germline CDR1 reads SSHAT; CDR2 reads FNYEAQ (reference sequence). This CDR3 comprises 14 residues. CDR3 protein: CASSLSHGGDTIYF. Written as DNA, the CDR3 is TGTGCCAGCAGCTTATCGCATGGTGGGGACACCATATATTTT.

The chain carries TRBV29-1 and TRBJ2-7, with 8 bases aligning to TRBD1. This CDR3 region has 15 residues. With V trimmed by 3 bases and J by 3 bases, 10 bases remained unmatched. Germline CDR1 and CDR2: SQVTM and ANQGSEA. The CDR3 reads CSVDDRRGQNYEQYF. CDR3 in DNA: TGCAGCGTTGACGATCGCAGGGGGCAGAACTACGAGCAGTACTTC.

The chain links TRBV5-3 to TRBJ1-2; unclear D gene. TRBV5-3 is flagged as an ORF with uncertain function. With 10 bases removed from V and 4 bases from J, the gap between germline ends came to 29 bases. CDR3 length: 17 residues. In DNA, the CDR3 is TGTGCCCACCGACCCGGCGACGAAGGGCGAAAGACCTATGGCTACACCTTC. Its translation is CAHRPGDEGRKTYGYTF.

The CDR3 is CASSPGVEQFF. In DNA form, the CDR3 reads TGTGCCAGCTCACCAGGGGTTGAGCAGTTCTTC. V usage is TRBV18 and J usage is TRBJ2-1; no reliable D call. The length of the CDR3 is 11 residues. The V gene lost 2 bases and the J gene lost 9 bases, with 5 bases spanning the gap. Germline-derived CDR1 and CDR2 are KGHSH and LQKENI.

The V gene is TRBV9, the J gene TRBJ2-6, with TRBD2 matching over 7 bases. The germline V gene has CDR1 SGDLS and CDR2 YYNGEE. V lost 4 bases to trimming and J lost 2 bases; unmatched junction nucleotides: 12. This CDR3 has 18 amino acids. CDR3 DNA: TGTGCCAGCAGCTCCGGGGGGTCCTCCCCAACTGGGGCCAACGTCCTGACTTTC. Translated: CASSSGGSSPTGANVLTF.

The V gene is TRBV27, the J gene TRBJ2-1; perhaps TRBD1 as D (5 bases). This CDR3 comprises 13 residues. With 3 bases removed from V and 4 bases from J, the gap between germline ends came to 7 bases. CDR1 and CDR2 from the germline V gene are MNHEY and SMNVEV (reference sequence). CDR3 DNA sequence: TGTGCCAGCAGTTTCCCAGGGTACAATGAGCAGTTCTTC. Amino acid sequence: CASSFPGYNEQFF.

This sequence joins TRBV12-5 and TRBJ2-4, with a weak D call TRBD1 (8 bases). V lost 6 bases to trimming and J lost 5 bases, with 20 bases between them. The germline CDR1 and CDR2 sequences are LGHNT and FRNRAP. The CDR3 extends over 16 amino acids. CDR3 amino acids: CASGENRTGRENIQYF. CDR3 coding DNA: TGTGCTAGTGGGGAAAACCGGACAGGGAGGGAAAACATTCAGTACTTC.

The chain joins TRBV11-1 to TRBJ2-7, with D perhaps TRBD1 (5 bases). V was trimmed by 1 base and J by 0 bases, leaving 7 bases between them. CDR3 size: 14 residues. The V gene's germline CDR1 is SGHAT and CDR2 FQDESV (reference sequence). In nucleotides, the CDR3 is TGTGCCAGCAGCTTAGGGACACTCTCCTACGAGCAGTACTTC. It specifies CASSLGTLSYEQYF.

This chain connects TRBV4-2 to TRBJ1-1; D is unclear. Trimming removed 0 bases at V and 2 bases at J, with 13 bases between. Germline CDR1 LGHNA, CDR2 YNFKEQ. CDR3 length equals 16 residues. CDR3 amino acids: CASSQDRVNINTEAFF. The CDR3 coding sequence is TGTGCCAGCAGCCAAGATAGGGTTAACATCAACACTGAAGCTTTCTTT.

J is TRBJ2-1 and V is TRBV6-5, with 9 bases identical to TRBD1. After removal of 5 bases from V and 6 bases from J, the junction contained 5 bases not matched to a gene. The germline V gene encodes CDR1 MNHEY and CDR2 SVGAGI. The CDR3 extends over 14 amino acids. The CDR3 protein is CASSPGTGFNEQFF. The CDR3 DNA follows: TGTGCCAGCAGTCCCGGGACAGGGTTCAATGAGCAGTTCTTC.

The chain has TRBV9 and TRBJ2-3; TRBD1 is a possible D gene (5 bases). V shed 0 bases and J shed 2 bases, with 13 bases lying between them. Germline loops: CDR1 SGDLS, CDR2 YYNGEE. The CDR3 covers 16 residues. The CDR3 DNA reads TGTGCCAGCAGCGTAGGTAGGGGCCCTAACACAGATACGCAGTATTTT. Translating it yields CASSVGRGPNTDTQYF.

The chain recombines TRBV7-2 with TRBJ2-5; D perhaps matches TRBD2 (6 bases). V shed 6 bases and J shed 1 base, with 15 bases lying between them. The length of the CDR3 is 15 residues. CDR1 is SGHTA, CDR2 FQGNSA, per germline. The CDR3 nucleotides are TGTGCCAGCAGGTACGCCGGAGGGGTCCAAGAGACCCAGTACTTC. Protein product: CASRYAGGVQETQYF.

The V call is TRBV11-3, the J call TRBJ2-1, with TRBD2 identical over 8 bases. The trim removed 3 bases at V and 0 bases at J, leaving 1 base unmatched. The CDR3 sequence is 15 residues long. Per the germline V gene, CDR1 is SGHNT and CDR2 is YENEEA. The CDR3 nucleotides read TGTGCCAGCAGCTTTAGCGGGACCTCCTACAATGAGCAGTTCTTC. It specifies CASSFSGTSYNEQFF.

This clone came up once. The CDR3 nucleotides are TGTGCCAGCAGTAGAGATATTGGAAACACCATATATTTT. Translated: CASSRDIGNTIYF. The chain combines TRBV2 with TRBJ1-3; D not certain. V was clipped by 5 bases and J by 3 bases, with 8 bases between them. The CDR3 loop spans 13 amino acids. CDR1 SNHLY and CDR2 FYNNEI come from the germline V gene.